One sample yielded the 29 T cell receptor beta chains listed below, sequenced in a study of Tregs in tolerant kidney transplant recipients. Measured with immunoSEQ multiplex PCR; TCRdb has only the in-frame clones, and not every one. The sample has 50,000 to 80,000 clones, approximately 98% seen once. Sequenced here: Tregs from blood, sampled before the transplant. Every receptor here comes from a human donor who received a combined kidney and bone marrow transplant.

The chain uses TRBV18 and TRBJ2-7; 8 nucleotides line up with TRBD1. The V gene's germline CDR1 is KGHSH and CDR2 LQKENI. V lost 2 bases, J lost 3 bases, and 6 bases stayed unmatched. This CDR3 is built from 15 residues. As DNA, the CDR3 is TGTGCCAGCTCACCAATACCAGGGGGCAACTACGAGCAGTACTTC. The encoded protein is CASSPIPGGNYEQYF.

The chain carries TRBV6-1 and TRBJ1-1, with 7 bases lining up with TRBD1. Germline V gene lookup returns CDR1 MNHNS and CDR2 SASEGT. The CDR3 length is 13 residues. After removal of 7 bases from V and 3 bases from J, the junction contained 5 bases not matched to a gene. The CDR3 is CASNRDRHTEAFF. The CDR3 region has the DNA TGTGCCAGCAATAGGGACAGACACACTGAAGCTTTCTTT.

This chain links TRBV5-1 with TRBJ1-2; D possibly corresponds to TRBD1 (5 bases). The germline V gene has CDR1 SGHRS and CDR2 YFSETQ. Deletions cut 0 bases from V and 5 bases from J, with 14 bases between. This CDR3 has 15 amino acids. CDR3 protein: CASSLAGPQGYGYTF. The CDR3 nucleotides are TGCGCCAGCAGCTTGGCGGGCCCCCAGGGATATGGCTACACCTTC.

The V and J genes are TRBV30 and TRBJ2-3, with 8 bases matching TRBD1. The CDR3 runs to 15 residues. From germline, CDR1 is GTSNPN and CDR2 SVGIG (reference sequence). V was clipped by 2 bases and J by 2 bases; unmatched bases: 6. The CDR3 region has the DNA TGTGCCTGGAGTTTGGCAGGGGGCGTCACAGATACGCAGTATTTT. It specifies CAWSLAGGVTDTQYF.

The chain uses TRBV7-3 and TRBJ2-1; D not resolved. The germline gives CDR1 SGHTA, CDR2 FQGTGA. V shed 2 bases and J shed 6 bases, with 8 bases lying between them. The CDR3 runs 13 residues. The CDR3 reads CASSLYMSNEQFF. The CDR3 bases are TGTGCCAGCAGCTTATATATGAGCAATGAGCAGTTCTTC.

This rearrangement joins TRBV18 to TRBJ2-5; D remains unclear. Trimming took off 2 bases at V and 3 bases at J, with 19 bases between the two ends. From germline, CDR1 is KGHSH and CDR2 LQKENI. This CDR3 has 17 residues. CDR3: CASSPTRRIELKETQYF. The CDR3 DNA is TGTGCCAGCTCACCAACGCGCAGGATCGAGCTAAAAGAGACCCAGTACTTC.

The CDR3 here is CASSLLGLRETQYF. The CDR3 DNA is TGCGCCAGCAGCTTGCTGGGACTACGAGAGACCCAGTACTTC. J is TRBJ2-5 and V is TRBV5-1; 7 bases fit TRBD2. The CDR3 consists of 14 residues. The germline V gene encodes CDR1 SGHRS and CDR2 YFSETQ. V shed 1 base and J 4 bases; nucleotides not matched to a gene: 4.

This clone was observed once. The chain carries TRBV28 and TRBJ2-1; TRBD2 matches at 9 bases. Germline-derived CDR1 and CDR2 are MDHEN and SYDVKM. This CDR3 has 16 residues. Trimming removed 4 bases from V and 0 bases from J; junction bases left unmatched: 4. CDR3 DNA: TGTGCCAGCAGTTCCTTTAGCGGGAGCTCCTACAATGAGCAGTTCTTC. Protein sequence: CASSSFSGSSYNEQFF.

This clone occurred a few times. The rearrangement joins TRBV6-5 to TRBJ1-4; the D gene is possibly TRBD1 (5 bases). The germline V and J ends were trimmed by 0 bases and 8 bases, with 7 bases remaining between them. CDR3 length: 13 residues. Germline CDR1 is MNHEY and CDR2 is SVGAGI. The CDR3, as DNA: TGTGCCAGCAGTTACTCGCGGGGGGAAAAACTGTTTTTT. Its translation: CASSYSRGEKLFF.

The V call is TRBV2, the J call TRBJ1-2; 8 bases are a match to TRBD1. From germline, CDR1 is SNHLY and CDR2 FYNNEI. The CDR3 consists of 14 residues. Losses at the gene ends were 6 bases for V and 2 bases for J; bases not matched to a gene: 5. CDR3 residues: CASRATGGNYGYTF. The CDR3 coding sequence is TGTGCCAGCAGGGCAACAGGGGGGAACTATGGCTACACCTTC.

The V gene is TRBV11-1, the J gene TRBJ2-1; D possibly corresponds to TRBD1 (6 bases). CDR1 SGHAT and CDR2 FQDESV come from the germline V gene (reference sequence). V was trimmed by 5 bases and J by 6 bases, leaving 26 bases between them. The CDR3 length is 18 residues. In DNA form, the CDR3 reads TGTGCCAGCAGCCCAGTGAACAGGGTACGCAGAGGGCGCAATGAGCAGTTCTTC. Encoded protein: CASSPVNRVRRGRNEQFF.

CDR3 nucleotides: TGTGCCAGCCGCCTTGGGGCAGCGTACACCGGGGAGCTGTTTTTT. The encoded protein is CASRLGAAYTGELFF. The rearrangement joins TRBV7-9 to TRBJ2-2; TRBD1 might be the D (5 bases). The V end was cut by 8 bases, the J end by 3 bases, with 16 bases between. The CDR3 is made up of 15 amino acids. CDR1 SEHNR and CDR2 FQNEAQ come from the germline V gene (reference sequence).

The CDR3 DNA is TGTGCCAGCAGCCGGACTAGCGGCCGGAACACCGGGGAGCTGTTTTTT. Residues: CASSRTSGRNTGELFF. V and J are TRBV7-2 and TRBJ2-2; 10 nucleotides align to TRBD2. The germline V gene encodes CDR1 SGHTA and CDR2 FQGNSA. J was trimmed by 1 base and V by 5 bases; bases with no gene match: 4. This CDR3 is 16 amino acids long.

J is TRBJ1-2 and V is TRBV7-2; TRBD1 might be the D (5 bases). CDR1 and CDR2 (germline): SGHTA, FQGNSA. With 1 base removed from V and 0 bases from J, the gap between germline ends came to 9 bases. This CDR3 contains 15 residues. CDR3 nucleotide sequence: TGTGCCAGCAGCTTAGGACAGCTATCTAACTATGGCTACACCTTC. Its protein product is CASSLGQLSNYGYTF.

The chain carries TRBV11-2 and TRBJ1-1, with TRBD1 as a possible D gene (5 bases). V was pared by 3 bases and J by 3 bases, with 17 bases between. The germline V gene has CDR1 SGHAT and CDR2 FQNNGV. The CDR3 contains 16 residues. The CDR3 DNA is TGTGCCAGCAGCTTTCTTTCGGGGGTGGGGGACACTGAAGCTTTCTTT. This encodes CASSFLSGVGDTEAFF.

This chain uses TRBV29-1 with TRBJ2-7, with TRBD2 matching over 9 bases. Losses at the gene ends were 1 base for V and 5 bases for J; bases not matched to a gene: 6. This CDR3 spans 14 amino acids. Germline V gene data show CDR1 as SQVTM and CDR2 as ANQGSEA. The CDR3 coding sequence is TGCAGCGTTGAAGTTGCGGGGGGGAGGGACGAGCAGTACTTC. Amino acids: CSVEVAGGRDEQYF.

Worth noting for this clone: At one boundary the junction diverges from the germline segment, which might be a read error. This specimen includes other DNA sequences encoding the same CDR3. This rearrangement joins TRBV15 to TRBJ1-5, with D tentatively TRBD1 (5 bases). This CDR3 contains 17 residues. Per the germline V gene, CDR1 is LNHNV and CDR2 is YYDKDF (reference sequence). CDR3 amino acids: CATSRGRGNFWNQPQHF. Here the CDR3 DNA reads TGTGCCACCAGTAGAGGCCGGGGGAACTTTTGGAATCAGCCCCAGCATTTT.

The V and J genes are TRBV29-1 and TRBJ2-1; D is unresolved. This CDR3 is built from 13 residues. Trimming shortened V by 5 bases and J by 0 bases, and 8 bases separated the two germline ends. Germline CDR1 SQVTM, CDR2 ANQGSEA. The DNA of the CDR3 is TGCAGCGTTCGAGGAAGCTCCTACAATGAGCAGTTCTTC. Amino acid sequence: CSVRGSSYNEQFF.

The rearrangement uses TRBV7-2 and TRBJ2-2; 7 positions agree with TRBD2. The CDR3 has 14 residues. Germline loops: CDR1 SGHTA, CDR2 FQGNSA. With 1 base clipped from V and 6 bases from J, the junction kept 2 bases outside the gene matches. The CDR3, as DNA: TGTGCCAGCAGCTTAGGGGGGAGGGCCGGGGAGCTGTTTTTT. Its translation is CASSLGGRAGELFF.

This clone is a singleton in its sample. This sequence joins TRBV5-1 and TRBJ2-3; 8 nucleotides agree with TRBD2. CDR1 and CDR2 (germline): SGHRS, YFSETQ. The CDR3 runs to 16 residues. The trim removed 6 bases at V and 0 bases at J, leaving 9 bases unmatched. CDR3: CASTLAGGLSTDTQYF. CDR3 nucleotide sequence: TGCGCCAGCACCCTGGCGGGGGGACTTAGCACAGATACGCAGTATTTT.

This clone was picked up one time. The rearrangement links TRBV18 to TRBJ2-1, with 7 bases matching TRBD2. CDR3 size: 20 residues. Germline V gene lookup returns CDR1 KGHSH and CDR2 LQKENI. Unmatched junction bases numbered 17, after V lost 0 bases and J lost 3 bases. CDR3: CASSPPIFMSGKPGYNEQFF. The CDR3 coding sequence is TGTGCCAGCTCACCACCAATTTTTATGAGCGGGAAACCGGGCTACAATGAGCAGTTCTTC.

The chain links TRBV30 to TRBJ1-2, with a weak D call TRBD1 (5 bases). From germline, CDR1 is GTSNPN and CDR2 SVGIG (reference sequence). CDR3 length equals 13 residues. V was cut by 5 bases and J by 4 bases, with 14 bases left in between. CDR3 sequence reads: CAWAPGLSYGYTF. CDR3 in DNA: TGTGCCTGGGCTCCGGGACTATCCTATGGCTACACCTTC.

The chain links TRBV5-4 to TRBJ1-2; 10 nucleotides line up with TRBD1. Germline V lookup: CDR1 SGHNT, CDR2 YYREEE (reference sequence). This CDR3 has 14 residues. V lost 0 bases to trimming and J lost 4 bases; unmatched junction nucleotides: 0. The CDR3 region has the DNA TGTGCCAGCAGCTTGGGACAGGGGGCCTATGGCTACACCTTC. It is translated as CASSLGQGAYGYTF.

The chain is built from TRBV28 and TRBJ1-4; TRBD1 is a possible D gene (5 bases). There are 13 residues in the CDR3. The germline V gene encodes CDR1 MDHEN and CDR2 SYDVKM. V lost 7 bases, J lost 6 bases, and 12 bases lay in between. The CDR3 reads CASTIGGDEKLFF. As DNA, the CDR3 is TGTGCCAGCACAATAGGAGGGGATGAAAAACTGTTTTTT.

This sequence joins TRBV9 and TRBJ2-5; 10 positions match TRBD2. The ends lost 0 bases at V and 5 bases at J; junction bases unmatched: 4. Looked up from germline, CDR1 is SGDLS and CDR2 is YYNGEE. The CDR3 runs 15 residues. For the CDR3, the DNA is TGTGCCAGCAGCGTAGGGGGACTAGCGCGGGAGACCCAGTACTTC. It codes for CASSVGGLARETQYF. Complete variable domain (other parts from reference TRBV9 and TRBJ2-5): DSGVTQTPKHLITATGQRVTLRCSPRSGDLSVYWYQQSLDQGLQFLIQYYNGEERAKGNILERFSAQQFPDLHSELNLSSLELGDSALYFCASSVGGLARETQYFGPGTRLLVL.

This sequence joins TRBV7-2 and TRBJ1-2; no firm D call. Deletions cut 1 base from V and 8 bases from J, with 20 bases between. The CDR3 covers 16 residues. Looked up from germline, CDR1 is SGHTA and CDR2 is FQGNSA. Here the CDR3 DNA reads TGTGCCAGCAGCTTAGATCTCTGGGCTCGGGGAGGGGGCTACACCTTC. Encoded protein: CASSLDLWARGGGYTF.

Written as DNA, the CDR3 is TGCAGCGTTGAACGGGGAACCGCCGACGAGCAGTACTTC. It translates to CSVERGTADEQYF. The J gene is TRBJ2-7, the V gene TRBV29-1, with a tentative D call TRBD2 (5 bases). V lost 2 bases and J lost 5, with 13 bases in between. The CDR3 spans 13 residues. Germline V CDR1 and CDR2: SQVTM, ANQGSEA.

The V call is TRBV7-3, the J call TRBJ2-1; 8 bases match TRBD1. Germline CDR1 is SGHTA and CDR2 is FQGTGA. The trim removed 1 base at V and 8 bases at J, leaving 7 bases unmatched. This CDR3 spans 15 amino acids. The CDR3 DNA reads TGTGCCAGCAGCTTAAGGTCCAGGGGGCGCGATGAGCAGTTCTTC. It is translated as CASSLRSRGRDEQFF.

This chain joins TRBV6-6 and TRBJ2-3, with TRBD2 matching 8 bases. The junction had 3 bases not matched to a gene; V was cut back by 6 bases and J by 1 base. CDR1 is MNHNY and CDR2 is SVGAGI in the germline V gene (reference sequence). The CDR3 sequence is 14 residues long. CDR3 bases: TGTGCCAGCAGACCAGCGGGGGGCACAGATACGCAGTATTTT. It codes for CASRPAGGTDTQYF.